This T cell receptor beta chain was sequenced for a study of blood T cell repertoires in COVID-19. CDR1 is GTSNPN, CDR2 SVGIG, per germline (reference sequence). This CDR3 is built from 16 residues. V trimming: 8 bases; J trimming: 3 bases; junction bases outside the gene matches: 15. Sequenced by immunoSEQ multiplex PCR; TCRdb stores in-frame clones only, minus some. The table records 180,000 or so clones, approximately 86% of them present only once. The specimen was peripheral blood. The sequence derives from a man in his 70s with acute or convalescent COVID-19. The genes are TRBV30 and TRBJ2-3, with 9 bases lining up with TRBD2. The CDR3 sequence is CALAKRGDYRTDTQYF. DNA of the CDR3: TGTGCCCTAGCCAAGCGGGGGGATTATAGGACAGATACGCAGTATTTT.